The 29 T cell receptor beta chains listed next were all sequenced from one sample in a study of low-dose radiotherapy and immunotherapy resistance in tumors. First-strand cDNA relied on TRAV- and TRBV-specific primers spanning alpha and beta chains. TCRs underwent approximately 20 PCR cycles of amplification with a constant-region primer and V-primer adapter. TCRdb independently ran MiXCR on the reads; one entry per CDR3 protein. Here the sample spans roughly 100,000 distinct CDR3 sequences, roughly 20% being singletons. As to time point: after trial treatment. The treatment denotes: LDRT plus nivolumab, ipilimumab, low-dose cyclophosphamide and aspirin (RACIN trial). The sample consisted of PBMCs, taken after low-dose radiotherapy plus immunotherapy. The receptors derive from a male donor with prostate cancer.

J is TRBJ2-3 and V is TRBV7-9; D unclear. V was shortened by 2 bases and J by 4 bases, with 13 bases between the two germline ends. The CDR3 contains 15 residues. Germline V CDR1 and CDR2: SEHNR, FQNEAQ (reference sequence). CDR3 in amino acids: CASSLRPSLADTQYF. The CDR3 nucleotides read TGTGCCAGCAGCTTACGCCCAAGTCTAGCAGATACGCAGTATTTT. Combining the CDR3 with reference TRBV7-9 and TRBJ2-3 gives the whole variable domain DTGVSQNPRHKITKRGQNVTFRCDPISEHNRLYWYRQTLGQGPEFLTYFQNEAQLEKSRLLSDRFSAERPKGSFSTLEIQRTEQGDSAMYLCASSLRPSLADTQYFGPGTRLTVL.

The V gene is TRBV20-1, the J gene TRBJ1-4; D unclear. This CDR3 spans 13 amino acids. Trimming pared 3 bases from V and 4 bases from J, leaving 9 bases between. Germline-derived CDR1 and CDR2 are DFQATT and SNEGSKA (reference sequence). For the CDR3, the DNA is TGCAGTGCTAGGAAGGGATTTAATGAAAAACTGTTTTTT. Translating gives CSARKGFNEKLFF.

This clonotype was observed many times. CDR3 in DNA: TGTGCCAGCAGCTTAGCCATTAGACGCCCGGGCCCCCATCCCTACGAGCAGTACTTC. Its translation: CASSLAIRRPGPHPYEQYF. The chain joins TRBV7-6 to TRBJ2-7; D is unresolved. The CDR3 sequence is 19 residues long. V was shortened by 0 bases and J by 2 bases, with 23 bases between the two germline ends. Germline lookup yields CDR1 SGHVS and CDR2 FNYEAQ.

The chain employs TRBV11-1 and TRBJ2-1, with TRBD2 identical over 9 bases. V dropped 3 bases and J dropped 7; count of bases not matched to a gene: 7. Germline lookup yields CDR1 SGHAT and CDR2 FQDESV (reference sequence). The CDR3 contains 15 residues. The CDR3 region is CASSLGGGAVNEQFF. DNA of the CDR3: TGTGCCAGCAGCTTGGGCGGGGGGGCCGTGAATGAGCAGTTCTTC.

Turning to this clonotype: A read error is likely here: a far larger clone is one base away. This chain connects TRBV7-2 to TRBJ2-7; TRBD2 agrees at 7 bases. The J call could be wrong; TRBJ2-5 is a better fit for the DNA end. This CDR3 contains 14 residues. Per germline, CDR1 SGHTA and CDR2 FQGNSA. The CDR3 DNA reads as TGTGCCATCGGACGCCAGCGGGGTCAAGAGACCCAGTACTTC. Translating it yields CAIGRQRGQETQYF.

This clonotype was found a few times. The V call is TRBV6-6, the J call TRBJ2-1, with 9 positions matching TRBD2. The CDR3 sequence is 15 residues long. The V and J ends lost 11 bases and 8 bases, in that order; junction bases with no gene match: 16. Germline V gene data show CDR1 as MNHNY and CDR2 as SVGAGI (reference sequence). CDR3 in DNA: TGTGCCGGGGGCAAAGGGGGACTAGCTCTCTATGAGCAGTTCTTC. Its protein is CAGGKGGLALYEQFF.

This clonotype was seen at least ten times. This chain joins TRBV5-6 and TRBJ2-7; TRBD1 might be the D (5 bases). The germline CDR1 and CDR2 sequences are SGHDT and YYEEEE. Trimming shortened V by 4 bases and J by 2 bases, and 10 bases separated the two germline ends. The length of the CDR3 is 13 residues. CDR3 sequence (DNA): TGTGCCAGCAGCCACCAGGGTCCCTACGAGCAGTACTTC. Its translation: CASSHQGPYEQYF.

This rearrangement joins TRBV13 to TRBJ2-6, with TRBD2 as a possible D gene (5 bases). This CDR3 contains 14 residues. Trimming took 7 bases from V and 3 from J, leaving 10 bases between them. The germline V gene encodes CDR1 PRHDT and CDR2 FYEKMQ (reference sequence). CDR3 DNA: TGTGCCAGCACGCGAGGGCTTGGGGCCAACGTCCTGACTTTC. It translates to CASTRGLGANVLTF.

This chain joins TRBV7-9 and TRBJ2-5; D call uncertain. Germline-derived CDR1 and CDR2 are SEHNR and FQNEAQ (reference sequence). V was pared by 3 bases and J by 5 bases, with 7 bases between. This CDR3 region has 12 residues. The CDR3 nucleotides are TGTGCCAGCAGCTTGAAAGACGAGACCCAGTACTTC. It specifies CASSLKDETQYF. Looking up the rest from reference TRBV7-9 and TRBJ2-5 gives the full variable domain: DTGVSQNPRHKITKRGQNVTFRCDPISEHNRLYWYRQTLGQGPEFLTYFQNEAQLEKSRLLSDRFSAERPKGSFSTLEIQRTEQGDSAMYLCASSLKDETQYFGPGTRLLVL.

This clonotype has more than one count but fewer than ten. A much larger clone sits a single nucleotide away, making a read error possible. This sequence joins TRBV19 and TRBJ1-4, with a tentative D call TRBD1 (5 bases). The V and J ends lost 5 bases and 7 bases respectively, with 17 bases between them. Germline V gene lookup returns CDR1 LNHDA and CDR2 SQIVND (reference sequence). CDR3 size: 15 residues. CDR3 sequence: CASSPRTREGEKLFF. The DNA of the CDR3 is TGTGCCAGTAGTCCTCGGACAAGGGAGGGTGAAAAACTGTTTTTT.

This clonotype was detected ten times or more. The rearrangement uses TRBV21-1 and TRBJ2-1; TRBD1 is the table's D call and was not checked against the DNA. TRBV21-1 is given as a pseudogene. CDR3 length equals 15 residues. CDR3 in amino acids: CASPRGGASYNEQFF. The DNA of the CDR3 is TGTGCCAGCCCCAGGGGGGGAGCCTCCTACAATGAGCAGTTCTTC.

This clonotype was found many times. The chain combines TRBV5-8 with TRBJ2-5; 10 bases match TRBD2. The CDR3 totals 14 residues. Germline CDR1 is SGHTS and CDR2 is YDEGEE. Trimming took 4 bases from V and 5 from J; bases not matched to a gene: 5. In nucleotides, the CDR3 is TGTGCCAGCAGCGAGCGGGGGGGCGGGGAGACCCAGTACTTC. It yields the protein CASSERGGGETQYF.

This clonotype has only one observation. One base separates it from a far larger clone, so it is likely a read error. This rearrangement joins TRBV5-8 to TRBJ2-3; tentatively, D is TRBD1 (5 bases). Germline V gives CDR1 SGHTS, CDR2 YDEGEE. This CDR3 has 14 residues. The CDR3 here is CASSDTQGSDTQFF. The CDR3 nucleotides read TGCGCCAGCAGCGACACCCAGGGTTCAGATACGCAGTTTTTT.

V gene TRBV18 combines with J gene TRBJ2-3; no clear D. CDR3 length: 13 amino acids. Per the germline V gene, CDR1 is KGHSH and CDR2 is LQKENI. Trimming took off 4 bases at V and 7 bases at J, with 12 bases between the two ends. The CDR3 nucleotides read TGTGCCAGCTCACTCCTAGGCGCGAATACGCAGTATTTT. Translation: CASSLLGANTQYF.

This clonotype was seen ten or more times. The chain couples TRBV21-1 to TRBJ2-1; TRBD2, the table's D call, lacks a check against the DNA. TRBV21-1 is a listed pseudogene. The CDR3 is 19 amino acids. CDR3 amino acids: CASWSRGVLAGGPEVEQFF. For the CDR3, the DNA is TGTGCCAGCTGGTCCCGTGGGGTCCTAGCGGGGGGGCCGGAGGTTGAGCAGTTCTTC.

This clonotype occurred a few times. This chain uses TRBV7-8 with TRBJ2-1, with D perhaps TRBD2 (6 bases). Deletions cut 1 base from V and 6 bases from J, with 10 bases between. Germline V gene data show CDR1 as SGHVS and CDR2 as FQNEAQ. CDR3 size: 14 residues. The CDR3, as DNA: TGTGCCAGCAGCTTAGTAGACGGGGGCAATGAGCAGTTCTTC. Translation: CASSLVDGGNEQFF.

This clonotype was observed a few times. The V and J genes are TRBV5-1 and TRBJ2-1; no clear D gene. Germline V gene lookup returns CDR1 SGHRS and CDR2 YFSETQ. V shed 0 bases and J shed 0 bases, with 10 bases lying between them. The CDR3 loop spans 16 amino acids. The CDR3 region has the DNA TGCGCCAGCAGCTTGGTTTATAGCAACTCCTACAATGAGCAGTTCTTC. Protein sequence: CASSLVYSNSYNEQFF.

Many counts were recorded for this clonotype. This chain uses TRBV4-1 with TRBJ2-5, with D maybe TRBD2 (6 bases). Per germline, CDR1 MGHRA and CDR2 YSYEKL. V was clipped by 8 bases and J by 2 bases, with 18 bases between them. The CDR3 has 15 residues. The chain's CDR3 is CASSQPWGRQETQYF. CDR3 DNA: TGCGCCAGCTCTCAACCGTGGGGGAGGCAAGAGACCCAGTACTTC.

The table lists this clonotype with many counts. V gene TRBV9 combines with J gene TRBJ2-2, with no clear D. The CDR3 has 16 residues. CDR1 is SGDLS and CDR2 is YYNGEE in the germline V gene. With 0 bases removed from V and 6 bases from J, the gap between germline ends came to 15 bases. This chain's CDR3 is CASSVAAGVGAGELFF. Here the CDR3 DNA reads TGTGCCAGCAGCGTAGCGGCTGGGGTTGGGGCCGGGGAGCTGTTTTTT. Looking up the rest from reference TRBV9 and TRBJ2-2 gives the full variable domain: DSGVTQTPKHLITATGQRVTLRCSPRSGDLSVYWYQQSLDQGLQFLIQYYNGEERAKGNILERFSAQQFPDLHSELNLSSLELGDSALYFCASSVAAGVGAGELFFGEGSRLTVL.

This clonotype was observed many times. DNA of the CDR3: TGTGCCAGCAGCAAAAGTGGACCCACCAGGACCCTCACCGGGGAGCTGTTTTTT. Translating it yields CASSKSGPTRTLTGELFF. The J gene is TRBJ2-2, the V gene TRBV21-1. TRBV21-1 is labeled a pseudogene. The length of the CDR3 is 18 residues.

The chain employs TRBV10-3 and TRBJ2-5; 7 bases align to TRBD1. Germline assignment: CDR1 ENHRY and CDR2 SYGVKD. The CDR3 is 16 residues long. Trimming removed 2 bases from V and 2 bases from J; junction bases left unmatched: 8. The CDR3 DNA is TGTGCCATCAGTGAGGGGAAGGGGGCACGGCAAGAGACCCAGTACTTC. It is translated as CAISEGKGARQETQYF.

This clonotype was seen ten or more times. The chain carries TRBV5-1 and TRBJ2-1, with D possibly matching TRBD2 (5 bases). The CDR3 has 13 amino acids. Germline V gene lookup returns CDR1 SGHRS and CDR2 YFSETQ. V was shortened by 3 bases and J by 8 bases, with 12 bases between the two germline ends. CDR3 bases: TGCGCCAGCAGCTCCCCGGGGTTCGATGAGCAGTTCTTC. Amino acid sequence: CASSSPGFDEQFF. Full variable domain (remainder filled in from reference TRBV5-1 and TRBJ2-1): KAGVTQTPRYLIKTRGQQVTLSCSPISGHRSVSWYQQTPGQGLQFLFEYFSETQRNKGNFPGRFSGRQFSNSRSEMNVSTLELGDSALYLCASSSPGFDEQFFGPGTRLTVL.

The chain couples TRBV7-2 to TRBJ2-7, with a tentative D call TRBD2 (6 bases). V was clipped by 4 bases and J by 6 bases, with 13 bases between them. Germline CDR1 SGHTA, CDR2 FQGNSA. This CDR3 spans 13 amino acids. This CDR3 reads CASSSRGGIEQYF. CDR3 DNA sequence: TGTGCCAGCAGCTCAAGGGGCGGGATCGAGCAGTACTTC.

This clonotype was observed many times. This sequence joins TRBV20-1 and TRBJ1-6; D ambiguous. The CDR3 contains 15 residues. Per germline, CDR1 DFQATT and CDR2 SNEGSKA (reference sequence). Trimming removed 0 bases from V and 8 bases from J, with 14 bases in between. The chain's CDR3 is CSARDSVAGDSPLHF. Written as DNA, the CDR3 is TGCAGTGCTAGAGATTCCGTGGCCGGAGATTCACCCCTCCACTTT.

This clonotype was counted ten times or more. The V gene is TRBV2, the J gene TRBJ2-1, with TRBD1 as a possible D gene (5 bases). The CDR3 runs to 12 residues. The V gene's germline CDR1 is SNHLY and CDR2 FYNNEI. V was trimmed by 2 bases and J by 10 bases, leaving 9 bases between them. Here the CDR3 reads CASSEPRTEQFF. CDR3 DNA: TGTGCCAGCAGTGAACCCCGGACAGAGCAGTTCTTC.

The V gene is TRBV12-3 or TRBV12-4, the J gene TRBJ2-5; no firm D call. The CDR3 runs to 14 residues. V gave up 5 bases and J gave up 2 bases, with 12 bases separating them. The CDR3 protein is CASSVPERQETQYF. CDR3 DNA sequence: TGTGCCAGCAGTGTTCCGGAGAGGCAAGAGACCCAGTACTTC.

This clonotype appeared many times. J is TRBJ1-1 and V is TRBV11-2; TRBD1 matches 7 bases. This CDR3 is built from 13 residues. The V and J ends lost 5 bases and 2 bases, in that order; junction bases with no gene match: 2. CDR1 and CDR2 from the germline V gene are SGHAT and FQNNGV. The CDR3 loop reads CASSTGVNTEAFF. The CDR3 DNA follows: TGTGCCAGCAGCACAGGGGTTAACACTGAAGCTTTCTTT.

There are many counts of this clonotype. The chain is built from TRBV7-9 and TRBJ2-4; TRBD1 matches at 8 bases. Germline V gene lookup returns CDR1 SEHNR and CDR2 FQNEAQ (reference sequence). J lost 9 bases, V lost 1 base, and 5 bases had no gene match. The CDR3 spans 14 residues. The DNA for the CDR3 is TGTGCCAGCAGCTTAGATTGGACAGGGAGCATTCAGTACTTC. Residues: CASSLDWTGSIQYF.

Ten or more counts support this clonotype. The rearrangement links TRBV7-3 to TRBJ2-2, with a tentative D call TRBD1 (6 bases). Trimming left V 5 bases short and J 6 bases short, with 10 bases between. CDR1 is SGHTA and CDR2 is FQGTGA in the germline V gene. The CDR3 runs to 13 residues. The CDR3 nucleotides read TGTGCCAGCAGCCCACAGGGTTCCGGGGAGCTGTTTTTT. This gives the protein CASSPQGSGELFF.